The TCR beta chain described here comes from a study of T cells in pancreatic ductal adenocarcinoma. The selected patients with pancreatic ductal adenocarcinoma had surgery but no neoadjuvant therapy. With regard to this clone: Antigen specificity is unknown.

Study results and limitations: Blood had more productive templates and around 8.5-fold more unique clonotypes than tumor.

The CDR3 totals 15 residues. Germline CDR1 and CDR2: MNHEY and SMNVEV (reference sequence). The V segment lost 2 bases and the J segment 2 bases; nucleotides outside the gene matches: 4. TCRdb's copy holds only in-frame clones and misses some; the assay was immunoSEQ multiplex PCR. Of over 15,000 clones listed, 88% are singletons. The sequence was collected from a human donor with pancreatic ductal adenocarcinoma. The sample taken for sequencing was PBMCs. The V gene is TRBV27, the J gene TRBJ1-1; 8 positions match TRBD1. This chain's CDR3 is CASSLQTGDNTEAFF. The DNA for the CDR3 is TGTGCCAGCAGTTTACAGACAGGGGATAACACTGAAGCTTTCTTT.